This TCR beta chain was captured in a study of control samples from healthy donors and cancer patients. This CDR3 region has 13 residues. Per germline, CDR1 MNHEY and CDR2 SVGEGT. V dropped 5 bases and J dropped 5 bases, with 12 bases sitting between them. The data were produced by immunoSEQ multiplex PCR, yet TCRdb's version contains in-frame clones alone and is incomplete. The table lists around 90,000 clones, about 85% of them singletons, with 2% to 2.5% in the top ten. This clonotype was obtained from a middle-aged woman in good health. J is TRBJ1-1 and V is TRBV6-2 or TRBV6-3; tentatively, D is TRBD1 (6 bases). Sequenced: blood. The CDR3 DNA reads TGTGCCAGCAGTACAACCGGGACAACTGAAGCTTTCTTT. It yields the protein CASSTTGTTEAFF.